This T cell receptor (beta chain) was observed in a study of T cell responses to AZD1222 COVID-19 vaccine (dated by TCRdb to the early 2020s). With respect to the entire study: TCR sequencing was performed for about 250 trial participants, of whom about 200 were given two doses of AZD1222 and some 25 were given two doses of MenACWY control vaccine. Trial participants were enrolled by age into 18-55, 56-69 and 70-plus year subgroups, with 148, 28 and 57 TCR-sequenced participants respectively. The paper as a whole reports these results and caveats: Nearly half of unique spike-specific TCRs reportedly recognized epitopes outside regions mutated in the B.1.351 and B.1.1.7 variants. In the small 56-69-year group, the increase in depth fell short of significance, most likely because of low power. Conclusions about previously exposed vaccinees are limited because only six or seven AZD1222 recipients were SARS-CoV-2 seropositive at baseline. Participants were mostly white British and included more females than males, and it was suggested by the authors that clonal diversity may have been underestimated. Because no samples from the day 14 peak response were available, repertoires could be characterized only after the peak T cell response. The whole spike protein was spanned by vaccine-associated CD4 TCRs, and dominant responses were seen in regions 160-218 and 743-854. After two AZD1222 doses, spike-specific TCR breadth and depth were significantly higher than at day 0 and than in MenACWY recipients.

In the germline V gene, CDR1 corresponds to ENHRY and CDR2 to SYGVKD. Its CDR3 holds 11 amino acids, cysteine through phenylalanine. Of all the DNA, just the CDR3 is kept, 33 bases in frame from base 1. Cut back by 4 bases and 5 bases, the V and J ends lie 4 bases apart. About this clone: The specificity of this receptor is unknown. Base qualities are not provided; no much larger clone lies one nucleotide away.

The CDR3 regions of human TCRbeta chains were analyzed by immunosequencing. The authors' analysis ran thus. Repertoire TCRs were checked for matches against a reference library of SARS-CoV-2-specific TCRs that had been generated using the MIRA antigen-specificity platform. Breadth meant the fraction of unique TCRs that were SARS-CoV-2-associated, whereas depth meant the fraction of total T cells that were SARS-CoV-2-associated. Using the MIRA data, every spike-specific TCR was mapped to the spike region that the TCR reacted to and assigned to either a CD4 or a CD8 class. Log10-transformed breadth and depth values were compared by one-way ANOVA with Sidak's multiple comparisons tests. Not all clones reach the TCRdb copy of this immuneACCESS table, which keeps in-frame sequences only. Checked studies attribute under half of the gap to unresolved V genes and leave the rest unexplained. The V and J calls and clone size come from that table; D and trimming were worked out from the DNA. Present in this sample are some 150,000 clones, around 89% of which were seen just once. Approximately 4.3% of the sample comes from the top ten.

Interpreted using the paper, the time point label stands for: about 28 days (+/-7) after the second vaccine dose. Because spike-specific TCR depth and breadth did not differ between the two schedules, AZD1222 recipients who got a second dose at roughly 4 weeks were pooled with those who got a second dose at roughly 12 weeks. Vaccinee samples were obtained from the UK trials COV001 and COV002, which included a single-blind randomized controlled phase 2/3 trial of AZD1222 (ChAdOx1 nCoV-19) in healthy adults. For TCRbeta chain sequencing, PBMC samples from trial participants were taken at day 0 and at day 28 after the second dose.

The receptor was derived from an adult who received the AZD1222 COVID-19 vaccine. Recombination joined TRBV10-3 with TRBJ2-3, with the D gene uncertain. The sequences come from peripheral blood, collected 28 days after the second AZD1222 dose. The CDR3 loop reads CAISGKDTQYF. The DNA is TGTGCCATCAGTGGTAAAGATACGCAGTATTTT.